These T cell receptor beta chains were read from a single sample in a study of blood T cells in healthy people across ages. TCRdb itself ran the 5' RACE reads through MiXCR, one entry per CDR3 protein. The sample holds approximately 1.5 million distinct CDR3 sequences, about 31% seen once. The specimen sequenced was blood. These receptors were taken from a woman under 40 in good health. CDR3s include the opening cysteine and the closing phenylalanine or tryptophan. A D gene is named only where the DNA matches it firmly. Size is stated for part of the rows, as once, few or many counts, or as a class when the clone is expanded.

D	size	V	J	DNA	CDR3
.	.	TRBV29-1	TRBJ1-2	TGCAGCGTCAGGGACCTCGTCGGCTATGGCTACACCTTC	CSVRDLVGYGYTF
.	many	TRBV29-1	TRBJ2-5	TGCAGCGGGCGGAGGGGTTTCGGGTGGGTCGGAGAGACCCAGTACTTC	CSGRRGFGWVGETQYF
TRBD1	few	TRBV4-1	TRBJ2-7	TGCGCCAGCAGCCGAGGGACAGGCCCAACAAGGGGGTCCTACGAGCAGTACTTC	CASSRGTGPTRGSYEQYF
.	many	TRBV2	TRBJ2-1	TGTGCCAGCAGTGAAGGGCTATTCTCCTACAATGAGCAGTTCTTC	CASSEGLFSYNEQFF
.	.	TRBV6-6	TRBJ1-5	TGTGCCAGCAGTTACCTACAGGGTTTTAGCAATCAGCCCCAGCATTTT	CASSYLQGFSNQPQHF
TRBD2	.	TRBV7-2	TRBJ2-3	TGTGCCAGCTTGGGAAGCGGGAGTCCAGATACGCAGTATTTT	CASLGSGSPDTQYF
.	few	TRBV27	TRBJ2-5	TGTGCCAGCAGCGGGGGACAGTATAATCTGGAGACCCAGTACTTC	CASSGGQYNLETQYF
.	.	TRBV21-1	TRBJ2-5	TGTGCCAGCATCCCGGGACAGGGCGGAGAGACCCAGTACTTC	CASIPGQGGETQYF
TRBD2	few	TRBV5-4	TRBJ2-1	TGTGCCAGCAGCAATAGGAGCGGGGGGGGGTTCGATGAGCAGTTCTTC	CASSNRSGGGFDEQFF
TRBD1	.	TRBV7-2	TRBJ1-2	TGTGCCAGCAGCTTAGATGCGAGGACAGGGGATTATGGCTACACCTTC	CASSLDARTGDYGYTF
.	.	TRBV5-1	TRBJ2-1	TGCGCCAGCAGCGTGGGGTCATTGGCGGACAATGAGCAGTTCTTC	CASSVGSLADNEQFF
TRBD1	once	TRBV5-8	TRBJ2-5	TGTGCCAGCAGCCCCGGACAGGGGTTGCGCGAGACCCAGTACTTC	CASSPGQGLRETQYF
TRBD2	.	TRBV27	TRBJ2-1	TGTGCCAGCAGTGGACTAGCGGGGGTGTACAATGAGCAGTTCTTC	CASSGLAGVYNEQFF
.	few	TRBV27	TRBJ2-3	TGTGCCACCAAAGTCCAGAGCGCAGATACGCAGTATTTT	CATKVQSADTQYF